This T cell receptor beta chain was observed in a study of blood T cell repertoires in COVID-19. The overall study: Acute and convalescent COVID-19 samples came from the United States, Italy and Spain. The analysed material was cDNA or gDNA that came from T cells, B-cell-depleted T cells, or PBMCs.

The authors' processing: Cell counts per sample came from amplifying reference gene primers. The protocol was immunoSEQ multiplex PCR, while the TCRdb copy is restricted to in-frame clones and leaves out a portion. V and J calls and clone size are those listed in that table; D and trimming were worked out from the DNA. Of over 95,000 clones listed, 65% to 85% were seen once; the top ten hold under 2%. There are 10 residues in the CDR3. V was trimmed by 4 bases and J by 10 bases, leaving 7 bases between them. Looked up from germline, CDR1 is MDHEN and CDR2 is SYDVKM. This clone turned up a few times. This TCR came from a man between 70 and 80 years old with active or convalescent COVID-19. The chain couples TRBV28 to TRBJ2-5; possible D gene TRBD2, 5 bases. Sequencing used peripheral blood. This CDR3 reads CASSSRVQYF. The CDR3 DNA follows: TGTGCCAGCAGTTCGCGGGTCCAGTACTTC.